In this sample, the clone carrying this TCR beta chain turned up many times. Antigen specificity is unknown. This entry comes from a study of T cell repertoires in cytomegalovirus infection. Study observations and caveats: The ex vivo response was dominated by HLA-C-restricted CMV-specific TCR beta clonotypes.

This CDR3 spans 15 amino acids. CDR1 and CDR2 (germline): SGHNT, YYREEE (reference sequence). The V end was cut by 1 base, the J end by 1 base, with 12 bases between. Each CDR3 protein is one row after TCRdb ran MiXCR on the reads. This sample has hundreds of thousands of distinct CDR3 sequences, with about 11% found just once. Sequences were obtained from PBMCs. The chain combines TRBV5-4 with TRBJ2-7, with D perhaps TRBD2 (5 bases). The sequence was obtained from a human donor in good health (CMV status not recorded). Some clones in this sample may be carry-over from other donors' samples. CDR3: CASSLFAGVSYEQYF. The CDR3 nucleotides read TGTGCCAGCAGCTTGTTTGCGGGTGTATCCTACGAGCAGTACTTC. Filled out from reference TRBV5-4 and TRBJ2-7, the complete variable domain reads ETGVTQSPTHLIKTRGQQVTLRCSSQSGHNTVSWYQQALGQGPQFIFQYYREEENGRGNFPPRFSGLQFPNYSSELNVNALELDDSALYLCASSLFAGVSYEQYFGPGTRLTVT.